Listed below are T cell receptor beta chains from one sample, sequenced in a study of Graves' ophthalmopathy and Graves' hyperthyroidism. TCRdb reanalysed the multiplex PCR reads using MiXCR and keeps one entry per CDR3 protein. The data show 220,000 or so distinct CDR3 sequences, roughly 21% seen once. Material for sequencing was peripheral blood. The receptors were sampled from a woman aged 50 to 60 with Graves' ophthalmopathy. CDR3s include the opening cysteine and the closing phenylalanine or tryptophan. The D gene is left open where the match is weak. Clone size appears in some rows only: once, few, many, or a class for an expanded clone.

j_call: TRBJ1-3
clone_size: many
d_call: -
v_call: TRBV10-3
cdr3_aa: CAAHRGDRGGTIYF
cdr3_nt: TGTGCCGCGCACAGAGGTGATCGGGGGGGCACCATATATTTT

j_call: TRBJ1-5
clone_size: few
d_call: TRBD1
v_call: TRBV10-3
cdr3_aa: CATADRGNQPQHF
cdr3_nt: TGTGCCACTGCGGACAGGGGAAATCAGCCCCAGCATTTT

j_call: TRBJ2-7
clone_size: many
d_call: -
v_call: TRBV27
cdr3_aa: CASRSLTEKTYEQYF
cdr3_nt: TGTGCCAGCAGATCATTGACAGAGAAGACCTACGAGCAGTACTTC

j_call: TRBJ2-7
clone_size: -
d_call: -
v_call: TRBV7-3
cdr3_aa: CASSSGHPNEQYF
cdr3_nt: TGTGCCAGCAGTTCTGGACATCCAAACGAGCAGTATTTC

j_call: TRBJ1-5
clone_size: -
d_call: -
v_call: TRBV6-1
cdr3_aa: CASSDSGRINQPQHF
cdr3_nt: TGTGCCAGCAGTGATTCGGGACGAATCAATCAGCCCCAGCATTTT

j_call: TRBJ2-6
clone_size: -
d_call: TRBD2
v_call: TRBV6-1
cdr3_aa: CAGSEIAGTGANVLTF
cdr3_nt: TGTGCCGGCAGTGAAATAGCGGGAACTGGGGCCAACGTCCTGACTTTC

j_call: TRBJ1-1
clone_size: many
d_call: -
v_call: TRBV12-3/TRBV12-4
cdr3_aa: CASSFQGLSGTEAFF
cdr3_nt: TGTGCCAGCAGCTTCCAGGGGTTAAGTGGTACTGAAGCTTTCTTT

j_call: TRBJ2-7
clone_size: -
d_call: -
v_call: TRBV2
cdr3_aa: CASSEDWNYEQYF
cdr3_nt: TGTGCCAGCAGTGAAGATTGGAATTACGAGCAGTACTTC

j_call: TRBJ2-7
clone_size: many
d_call: -
v_call: TRBV5-1
cdr3_aa: CASSRGHSDTVEQYF
cdr3_nt: TGCGCCAGCAGCAGGGGACATAGCGACACTGTGGAGCAGTACTTC

j_call: TRBJ2-2
clone_size: many
d_call: -
v_call: TRBV6-2/TRBV6-3
cdr3_aa: CASTTTGLVGTGELFF
cdr3_nt: TGTGCCAGCACTACTACAGGGCTTGTGGGCACCGGGGAGCTGTTTTTT

j_call: TRBJ1-1
clone_size: many
d_call: -
v_call: TRBV6-1
cdr3_aa: CAARFQGLNTEAFF
cdr3_nt: TGTGCCGCGCGCTTCCAAGGGCTGAACACTGAAGCTTTCTTT

j_call: TRBJ2-7
clone_size: many
d_call: -
v_call: TRBV10-3
cdr3_aa: CAIGRSSYEQYF
cdr3_nt: TGTGCCATCGGGCGCTCTAGCTACGAGCAGTACTTC

j_call: TRBJ2-5
clone_size: -
d_call: TRBD1
v_call: TRBV30
cdr3_aa: CAWSTMGTAQETQYF
cdr3_nt: TGTGCCTGGAGTACTATGGGGACAGCACAAGAGACCCAGTACTTC

j_call: TRBJ1-6
clone_size: many
d_call: -
v_call: TRBV28
cdr3_aa: CAGGGGRSYNSPLHF
cdr3_nt: TGTGCCGGCGGTGGGGGCCGGAGTTATAATTCACCCCTCCACTTT

j_call: TRBJ1-6
clone_size: many
d_call: -
v_call: TRBV7-8
cdr3_aa: CASQYREASPLHF
cdr3_nt: TGTGCCAGCCAATACAGGGAAGCTTCACCCCTCCACTTT

j_call: TRBJ1-2
clone_size: -
d_call: -
v_call: TRBV6-5
cdr3_aa: CASSYGADVGDYTF
cdr3_nt: TGTGCCAGCAGTTACGGAGCAGATGTCGGGGACTACACCTTC

j_call: TRBJ2-5
clone_size: many
d_call: -
v_call: TRBV20-1
cdr3_aa: CSARDPRLGQSQETQHF
cdr3_nt: TGCAGTGCTAGGGACCCGAGACTAGGGCAGTCGCAAGAGACCCAGCACTTC

j_call: TRBJ1-3
clone_size: -
d_call: -
v_call: TRBV12-3/TRBV12-4
cdr3_aa: CASSHTTASLPNTIYF
cdr3_nt: TGTGCCAGCAGCCATACGACGGCGAGTTTGCCAAACACCATATATTTT

j_call: TRBJ2-7
clone_size: -
d_call: -
v_call: TRBV11-3
cdr3_aa: CASRKGGGFSEQYF
cdr3_nt: TGTGCCAGCCGCAAGGGAGGGGGCTTTTCCGAGCAGTACTTC

j_call: TRBJ2-7
clone_size: few
d_call: TRBD2
v_call: TRBV6-1
cdr3_aa: CASSKPGLAYEQYF
cdr3_nt: TGTGCCAGCAGTAAACCGGGACTAGCCTACGAGCAGTACTTC

j_call: TRBJ2-5
clone_size: once
d_call: -
v_call: TRBV28
cdr3_aa: CASSNQETQHF
cdr3_nt: TGTGCCAGCAGTAACCAAGAGACCCAGCACTTC

j_call: TRBJ2-7
clone_size: -
d_call: -
v_call: TRBV6-2/TRBV6-3
cdr3_aa: CASSYMDYEQYF
cdr3_nt: TGTGCCAGCAGTTACATGGACTACGAGCAGTACTTC

j_call: TRBJ1-1
clone_size: many
d_call: -
v_call: TRBV11-2
cdr3_aa: CASSGEGREGTEAFF
cdr3_nt: TGTGCCAGCAGCGGAGAGGGGCGGGAGGGAACTGAAGCTTTCTTT

j_call: TRBJ2-5
clone_size: many
d_call: TRBD2
v_call: TRBV27
cdr3_aa: CASAPGLALQTQYF
cdr3_nt: TGTGCCAGCGCTCCCGGACTAGCTCTCCAGACCCAGTACTTC

j_call: TRBJ2-2
clone_size: few
d_call: -
v_call: TRBV2
cdr3_aa: CASRWQSNTGELFF
cdr3_nt: TGTGCCAGCAGGTGGCAATCGAACACCGGGGAGCTGTTTTTT

j_call: TRBJ1-1
clone_size: -
d_call: -
v_call: TRBV27
cdr3_aa: CASRVGVGSTEAFF
cdr3_nt: TGTGCCAGCAGGGTAGGGGTAGGGAGCACTGAAGCTTTCTTT